This TCR beta chain is from a study of blood T cell repertoires in COVID-19. Study-level background: The origin of the acute and convalescent COVID-19 samples was the United States, Italy and Spain. Sources were T cells, B-cell-depleted T cells, or PBMCs; the material itself was cDNA or gDNA.

Method: immunoSEQ multiplex PCR; TCRdb's copy keeps in-frame clones and lacks some. The table lists around 250,000 clones, roughly four fifths of them singletons. In germline, CDR1 is MNHEY, CDR2 SVGAGI. Trimming shortened V by 4 bases and J by 5 bases, and 14 bases separated the two germline ends. The CDR3 runs to 14 residues. The TCR comes from a woman in her late teens or twenties with acute or convalescent COVID-19. The sample comprised peripheral blood. This chain uses TRBV6-5 with TRBJ2-5; D gene ambiguous. This CDR3 is CASSSPLSSETQYF. CDR3 nucleotides: TGTGCCAGCAGTTCCCCTCTGTCCTCTGAGACCCAGTACTTC.